This T cell receptor (beta chain) was sequenced during a study of cytomegalovirus exposure and HLA in healthy donors. Measured with immunoSEQ multiplex PCR; TCRdb has only the in-frame clones, and not every one. Found here are over 150,000 clones, 91% of them singletons; the top ten hold around 3.1%. This CDR3 has 16 amino acids. Trimming pared 3 bases from V and 4 bases from J, leaving 16 bases between. Germline assignment: CDR1 LNHDA and CDR2 SQIVND (reference sequence). This chain connects TRBV19 to TRBJ1-3, with no clear D. Sequences were obtained from PBMCs. The TCR sequence derives from a woman in her late teens or twenties in good health and CMV-seropositive. CDR3 region: CASSIAGVTRGNTIYF. CDR3 sequence (DNA): TGTGCCAGTAGTATTGCCGGGGTGACGAGAGGAAACACCATATATTTT.